This is a list of T cell receptor beta chains from one sample in a study of T cell clonotyping in hematopoietic cell transplantation. Measured with immunoSEQ multiplex PCR; TCRdb has only the in-frame clones, and not every one. The sample includes 50,000 or so clones, roughly 80% of them seen just once. Source: peripheral blood mononuclear cells, taken before stem cell transplant. These receptors were obtained from a man between 60 and 70 years old with myelodysplastic syndrome. Some clones in this sample may be carry-over from other donors' samples. CDR3s include the opening cysteine and the closing phenylalanine or tryptophan. A D gene is named only where the DNA matches it firmly. A row's size may be missing; if present it is once, few, many or a size class.

CDR3,DNA,D,V,J,size
CASSLDGSVNSPLHF,TGTGCCAGCAGCTTGGACGGCTCCGTGAATTCACCCCTCCACTTT,.,TRBV28,TRBJ1-6,.
CASSPGGRNEQFF,TGTGCCAGCTCACCGGGCGGCCGAAATGAGCAGTTCTTC,.,TRBV18,TRBJ2-1,.
CAWSVSENIQYF,TGTGCCTGGAGTGTATCGGAAAACATTCAGTACTTC,.,TRBV30,TRBJ2-4,.
CASSFSSLNTEAFF,TGCGCCAGCAGCTTCAGCAGCCTGAACACTGAAGCTTTCTTT,.,TRBV5-1,TRBJ1-1,.
CASRRTGSTDTQYF,TGTGCCAGCAGGAGGACAGGGAGCACAGATACGCAGTATTTT,TRBD1,TRBV25-1,TRBJ2-3,.
CASSSPTGRDTQYF,TGTGCCAGCAGCTCACCGACAGGGAGAGATACGCAGTATTTT,TRBD1,TRBV7-2,TRBJ2-3,.
CASSLRTVGGYEQYF,TGTGCCAGCAGCTTGCGGACAGTGGGCGGCTACGAGCAGTACTTC,.,TRBV5-4,TRBJ2-7,.
CASSKTTKDSHEQYF,TGTGCCAGTAGTAAAACGACTAAAGACAGTCATGAGCAGTACTTC,.,TRBV19,TRBJ2-7,.
CASSNGWQGAYEQYF,TGTGCCAGCAGCAACGGCTGGCAGGGGGCCTACGAGCAGTACTTC,TRBD1,TRBV5-4,TRBJ2-7,.
CAWATGSGNTIYF,TGTGCCTGGGCGACAGGGTCTGGAAACACCATATATTTT,TRBD1,TRBV30,TRBJ1-3,.
CASSKQLGPLHF,TGTGCCAGCAGCAAACAATTGGGACCCCTCCACTTT,.,TRBV9,TRBJ1-6,once
CASSFYQGPIFRPYNEQFF,TGTGCCAGCAGCTTCTACCAGGGGCCCATATTCAGACCCTACAATGAGCAGTTCTTC,.,TRBV12-1,TRBJ2-1,.
CASSLGLAYEQYF,TGTGCCAGCAGTTTAGGGCTCGCCTACGAGCAGTACTTC,.,TRBV27,TRBJ2-7,few
CASRTRNTEAFF,TGCGCCAGCAGGACACGAAACACTGAAGCTTTCTTT,.,TRBV10-2,TRBJ1-1,.
CASSIIKQGNQPQHF,TGTGCCAGTAGTATCATTAAACAGGGCAATCAGCCCCAGCATTTT,.,TRBV19,TRBJ1-5,.
CASSLRTRGEKLFF,TGTGCCAGCAGTTTAAGGACTAGGGGTGAAAAACTGTTTTTT,.,TRBV28,TRBJ1-4,once
CASSFQGTVSGELFF,TGTGCCAGCAGCTTCCAAGGAACGGTGAGCGGGGAGCTGTTTTTT,.,TRBV5-6,TRBJ2-2,few
CAISEKGGLEQFF,TGTGCCATCAGTGAAAAGGGGGGACTTGAGCAGTTCTTC,.,TRBV10-3,TRBJ2-1,.
CASSPTGSNQPQHF,TGTGCCAGTAGCCCGACAGGGAGCAATCAGCCCCAGCATTTT,TRBD1,TRBV19,TRBJ1-5,.
CASRPTRGLVNIQYF,TGTGCCAGCAGGCCGACGCGGGGCCTGGTAAACATTCAGTACTTC,.,TRBV5-6,TRBJ2-4,few
CASSYSQKSYGYTF,TGTGCCAGCAGTTACTCACAGAAAAGCTATGGCTACACCTTC,.,TRBV6-6,TRBJ1-2,.
CASSPGQGRTPGELFF,TGCGCCAGCAGTCCGGGACAGGGGAGAACCCCCGGGGAGCTGTTTTTT,TRBD1,TRBV10-1,TRBJ2-2,.
CASSEARGRSGNTIYF,TGTGCCAGCAGTGAAGCAAGGGGTCGCTCTGGAAACACCATATATTTT,.,TRBV6-1,TRBJ1-3,.
CASRIGGQRNEQFF,TGTGCCAGCAGAATAGGGGGCCAAAGAAATGAGCAGTTCTTC,TRBD1,TRBV28,TRBJ2-1,.
CASSFRSGTSEYNEQFF,TGTGCCAGCAGCTTCCGCTCCGGGACTAGCGAATACAATGAGCAGTTCTTC,TRBD2,TRBV5-4,TRBJ2-1,.
CASSQERASFTF,TGCGCCAGCAGCCAAGAAAGGGCCTCTTTCACCTTC,.,TRBV4-3,TRBJ1-2,once
CASRTGTSGGGNEQFF,TGCGCCAGCAGAACCGGGACTAGCGGGGGGGGCAATGAGCAGTTCTTC,TRBD2,TRBV5-1,TRBJ2-1,.
CASGTVSGANVLTF,TGTGCCAGCGGTACTGTCTCTGGGGCCAACGTCCTGACTTTC,.,TRBV28,TRBJ2-6,.
CASSSIQGNTEAFF,TGTGCCAGCAGCTCAATACAGGGGAACACTGAAGCTTTCTTT,.,TRBV7-2,TRBJ1-1,.
CASSLPSGGNTGELFF,TGTGCCAGCAGCTTACCCTCGGGGGGGAACACCGGGGAGCTGTTTTTT,TRBD2,TRBV7-9,TRBJ2-2,.
CASSYSGRALYEQYF,TGTGCCAGCAGTTACTCGGGCAGGGCACTATACGAGCAGTACTTC,.,TRBV6-5,TRBJ2-7,.
CASRGTFNSPLHF,TGTGCCAGCAGGGGGACGTTTAATTCACCCCTCCACTTT,.,TRBV2,TRBJ1-6,.
CASTNWGDVSEAFF,TGTGCCAGCACCAACTGGGGGGACGTAAGTGAAGCTTTCTTT,.,TRBV6-5,TRBJ1-1,.
CAWRLGRHYGYTF,TGTGCCTGGAGACTGGGACGCCACTATGGCTACACCTTC,.,TRBV30,TRBJ1-2,once
CASSYVDSPLHF,TGTGCCAGCAGTTACGTGGATTCACCCCTCCACTTT,.,TRBV6-6,TRBJ1-6,.
CAWSTTGGYGYTF,TGTGCCTGGAGTACCACAGGGGGCTATGGCTACACCTTC,TRBD1,TRBV30,TRBJ1-2,.